The next 15 T cell receptor beta chains were all read from a single sample in a study of glioma-infiltrating T cells after dendritic cell vaccination. The protocol was immunoSEQ multiplex PCR, while the TCRdb copy is restricted to in-frame clones and leaves out a portion. The profile shows roughly 90,000 clones, over 75% of them singletons. The specimen comprised blood, sampled before dendritic cell vaccination. These receptors all come from a human donor with glioblastoma.

The J gene is TRBJ2-7, the V gene TRBV29-1, with 12 bases aligning to TRBD1. This CDR3 contains 13 residues. The V gene end was trimmed by 4 bases and the J gene end by 5 bases; junction bases not matched to a gene: 3. Germline loops: CDR1 SQVTM, CDR2 ANQGSEA. The chain's CDR3 is CSVGGTGGDEQYF. Here the CDR3 DNA reads TGCAGCGTTGGGGGGACAGGGGGCGACGAGCAGTACTTC.

The gene calls are TRBV30 and TRBJ1-2, with TRBD1 identical over 8 bases. V was pared by 0 bases and J by 6 bases, with 6 bases of the junction left unmatched. The CDR3 has 14 residues. Germline assignment: CDR1 GTSNPN and CDR2 SVGIG (reference sequence). The CDR3 here is CAWSVTGGSHGYTF. CDR3 nucleotide sequence: TGTGCCTGGAGTGTAACAGGGGGTTCGCATGGCTACACCTTC.

This chain connects TRBV30 to TRBJ1-1, with D maybe TRBD1 (5 bases). CDR3 size: 13 residues. Germline-derived CDR1 and CDR2 are GTSNPN and SVGIG (reference sequence). Here the CDR3 DNA reads TGTTGCGTCAGGGCATTTATGAACACTGAAGCTTTCTTT. Amino acid sequence: CCVRAFMNTEAFF. The variable domain in full, with the rest retrieved from reference TRBV30 and TRBJ1-1, is SQTIHQWPATLVQPVGSPLSLECTVEGTSNPNLYWYRQAAGRGLQLLFYSVGIGQISSEVPQNLSASRPQDRQFILSSKKLLLSDSGFYLCCVRAFMNTEAFFGQGTRLTVV.

This chain joins TRBV27 and TRBJ2-4; D remains unclear. In germline, CDR1 is MNHEY, CDR2 SMNVEV (reference sequence). This CDR3 spans 14 amino acids. Trimming stripped 6 bases from V and 0 bases from J, with 9 bases between. In DNA, the CDR3 is TGTGCCAGCAGACCTACAGAAGCCAAAAACATTCAGTACTTC. This gives the protein CASRPTEAKNIQYF.

The chain is built from TRBV2 and TRBJ1-6; no firm D call. Germline V CDR1 and CDR2: SNHLY, FYNNEI. The CDR3 contains 11 residues. Trimming cost V 7 bases and J 7 bases, with 5 bases left between them. CDR3 region: CASKPNSPLHF. For the CDR3, the DNA is TGTGCCAGCAAGCCAAATTCACCCCTCCACTTT. The entire variable domain, with the rest obtained from reference TRBV2 and TRBJ1-6, is as follows: EPEVTQTPSHQVTQMGQEVILRCVPISNHLYFYWYRQILGQKVEFLVSFYNNEISEKSEIFDDQFSVERPDGSNFTLKIRSTKLEDSAMYFCASKPNSPLHFGNGTRLTVT.

The chain uses TRBV11-3 and TRBJ2-1; perhaps TRBD2 as D (6 bases). Germline V gene data show CDR1 as SGHNT and CDR2 as YENEEA. Trimming pared 5 bases from V and 10 bases from J, leaving 12 bases between. The CDR3 totals 12 residues. Written as DNA, the CDR3 is TGTGCCAGCAGCAGGGGAGGTTGGGAGCAGTTCTTC. Protein: CASSRGGWEQFF.

This chain links TRBV14 with TRBJ2-7, with 12 bases fitting TRBD2. CDR1 and CDR2 from the germline V gene are SGHDN and FVKESK. The CDR3 totals 16 residues. Germline trimming cut 1 base from V and 6 bases from J; bases unmatched to any gene: 7. CDR3 nucleotide sequence: TGTGCCAGCAGCCAAGTCCGACTAGCGGGAGCGGCCGAGCAGTACTTC. Translated, it gives CASSQVRLAGAAEQYF.

The genes are TRBV4-2 and TRBJ2-7; 7 positions agree with TRBD2. Germline assignment: CDR1 LGHNA and CDR2 YNFKEQ. CDR3 length: 15 residues. J was trimmed by 5 bases and V by 4 bases; bases with no gene match: 11. CDR3 sequence: CASSREGRLRDEQYF. CDR3 DNA: TGTGCCAGCAGCCGGGAGGGACGGCTGCGGGACGAGCAGTACTTC.

The chain combines TRBV4-3 with TRBJ1-2, with 10 bases fitting TRBD1. The CDR3 consists of 16 residues. CDR1 and CDR2 from the germline V gene are LGHNA and YSLEER. V gave up 0 bases and J gave up 7 bases; unmatched junction bases: 8. This CDR3 is CASSQDATGGAGGYTF. The CDR3 region has the DNA TGCGCCAGCAGCCAAGATGCGACAGGGGGCGCGGGTGGCTACACCTTC.

This chain links TRBV7-2 with TRBJ2-2, with D possibly TRBD1 on 6 matching bases. V lost 6 bases to trimming and J lost 6 bases, with 26 bases between them. CDR1 and CDR2 (germline): SGHTA, FQGNSA. The CDR3 extends over 18 amino acids. Here the CDR3 reads CASSLILDNRVNSGELFF. The DNA for the CDR3 is TGTGCCAGCAGTTTGATCCTAGATAACAGGGTCAATTCCGGGGAGCTGTTTTTT.

This chain links TRBV7-2 with TRBJ2-7; 8 bases fit TRBD1. Germline assignment: CDR1 SGHTA and CDR2 FQGNSA. V gave up 4 bases and J gave up 0 bases; unmatched junction bases: 2. The CDR3 contains 14 residues. The CDR3 DNA is TGTGCCAGCAGCTGGGGGACAGGCTCCTACGAGCAGTACTTC. Protein sequence: CASSWGTGSYEQYF.

V and J are TRBV27 and TRBJ1-5; unclear D gene. Germline V gene sequence: CDR1 MNHEY, CDR2 SMNVEV (reference sequence). V lost 6 bases and J 0 bases, leaving 18 bases between the germline ends. The CDR3 sequence is 17 residues long. The CDR3 region has the DNA TGTGCCAGCAGCCCCGACTACGCGGAATATAGCAATCAGCCCCAGCATTTT. Translated: CASSPDYAEYSNQPQHF.

In this sample, this clone turned up a few times. The rearrangement uses TRBV19 and TRBJ1-2; 7 bases line up with TRBD1. Germline CDR1 reads LNHDA; CDR2 reads SQIVND (reference sequence). With V trimmed by 5 bases and J by 4 bases, 10 bases remained unmatched. The CDR3 has 15 amino acids. CDR3 in amino acids: CASSSPTGQIYGYTF. DNA for the CDR3: TGTGCCAGTAGTTCCCCGACGGGACAGATCTATGGCTACACCTTC.

This sequence joins TRBV19 and TRBJ1-1, with TRBD1 matching over 8 bases. The V gene's germline CDR1 is LNHDA and CDR2 SQIVND (reference sequence). The CDR3 covers 14 residues. V shed 6 bases, J shed 2 bases, and the junction held 5 bases outside the gene matches. The CDR3 bases are TGTGCCAGTAGACCGGACAGGGTTAACACTGAAGCTTTCTTT. Protein sequence: CASRPDRVNTEAFF.

The rearrangement joins TRBV29-1 to TRBJ2-1; 9 positions match TRBD2. CDR1 and CDR2 from the germline V gene are SQVTM and ANQGSEA. The V segment lost 4 bases and the J segment 3 bases; nucleotides outside the gene matches: 10. The CDR3 sequence is 16 residues long. The CDR3 nucleotides are TGCAGCGTTGGGATAGCGGGGGTAACCCACTACAATGAGCAGTTCTTC. It codes for CSVGIAGVTHYNEQFF.